This record concerns one T cell receptor beta chain sequence. The target of this receptor is not known. The input lacks base qualities; no much larger clone sits a single base away. The source of the sample is a study of cytomegalovirus exposure and HLA in healthy donors (dated by TCRdb to about 2017). At the level of the whole study: An earlier analysis of fewer than 750 of the donors reported approximately 260 Gb of sequence data and 117 million unique TCR beta sequences obtained from around 170 million T cells. Roughly 320 gigabases of sequencing data and 91 million or so unique TCR sequences made up an early release that covered several hundred HLA-typed donors. Of the 398 genotyped donors, approximately 81% were placed in the genetic ancestry cluster associated with self-reported Caucasian donors. The study was designed to test whether signatures of past pathogen exposure could be identified by cataloging public T cell receptors. The study profiled the T cell repertoires of under 850 subjects by immunosequencing and related them to cytomegalovirus serostatus. Besides the first cohort of 666 subjects, a separate validation cohort made up of 120 different subjects was used. To predict cytomegalovirus infection status, the study brought together high-throughput TCR immunosequencing, statistical association of individual TCRs with disease status, and machine learning. A later analysis re-examined previously published TCR beta repertoires from hundreds of donors and added high-resolution HLA genotyping to investigate patterns of TCR occurrence. Rather than using new phenotypic data, the later analysis identified candidate immune exposures from TCR beta sequences and from how often those sequences occurred across donors. An earlier analysis of around 640 of the donors used high-throughput TCR beta sequencing to judge whether each TCR beta V gene segment behaved as functional or pseudogenic. Alongside the repertoire data, information on donor age, sex, ethnicity and CMV serostatus was compiled. A later genetic analysis took genome-wide SNP genotypes for about 55% of the 666 donors and used that subset as a discovery cohort. Every repertoire in the discovery cohort had been generated on one and the same sequencing platform. HLA typing included class I and class II loci at four-digit resolution. The number of donors typed differed by locus, with roughly 620-630 for A, B, C, DRB1 and DQB1, around 500 for DQA1, approximately 580 for DPA1, and 450 to 480 for DPB1. Five DR-DQ haplotypes were handled as single units for association and clustering because linkage in the cohort was strong. Across around 400 genotyped donors of the cohort, an average of approximately 220,000 unique TCR beta nucleotide sequences per donor were sequenced, and roughly 20% of those sequences were non-productive.

Library preparation was by the immunoSEQ multiplex PCR assay. A mixture of 60 forward primers for TCR Vbeta segments and 13 reverse primers for TCR Jbeta segments was used in the multiplex PCR. The CDR3 region of rearranged TCR beta genes was amplified from genomic DNA by a multiplex PCR assay. The amplified TCR beta libraries were sequenced on the Illumina HiSeq System as 87-base-pair reads. The authors processed their data as follows. A later analysis counted tens of millions of unique TCR beta chains across the approximately 700 repertoires, and roughly 10 million of these chains were shared by at least two donors. Raw reads were error-corrected and collapsed into unique sequences with a nearest-neighbor algorithm that merged closely related sequences to remove PCR and sequencing errors. V, D and J gene segments were assigned by aligning CDR3 sequences to IMGT reference sequences. For a sequence to be retained, at least a six-nucleotide match to both a V gene segment and a J gene segment was required. Rearrangements were classified as productive when the CDR3 lacked stop codons and remained in frame with V and J, and all other rearrangements were classified as non-productive. CDR3 was defined according to IMGT convention as the region running from the second conserved V-encoded cysteine to the conserved J-encoded phenylalanine. In an earlier analysis of roughly 610 of the donors, sequences lacking an unambiguous match to a single V gene segment were excluded. An earlier analysis of fewer than 750 of the donors classified V segments as functional when productive rearrangements were above 56.7% and as segregating when the standard deviation between donors was above 5%. A statistical classification framework was built for diagnosing cytomegalovirus status from the catalog of TCR beta chain sequences. A later analysis assigned V and J genes by comparing TCR nucleotide sequences with IMGT/GENE-DB human TR gene sequences. A later analysis assigned CDR3 sequences and most-parsimonious VDJ recombination scenarios with the TCRdist pipeline. In a later analysis, each TCR beta chain was defined by its CDR3 amino acid sequence together with its V-gene family, and reads without a unique V-gene family were excluded. A later analysis removed 592 highly shared, low-generation-probability nucleotide sequences to deal with suspected cross-contamination and a sequencing artifact. For each public chain, a later analysis derived a clonal expansion index from normalized ranks of inferred template counts within each repertoire. In a later analysis, generation probabilities were computed using a VDJ recombination model fitted to out-of-frame rearrangements, and the results were checked against IGoR. In a later analysis, hypergeometric tests were used to score TCR-TCR, TCR-HLA and TCR-CMV co-occurrence, with a repertoire-size bias correction applied to TCR pairs. False discovery rates were estimated in a later analysis by permuting HLA or CMV assignments 20 times. In a later analysis, co-occurring TCRs were grouped with DBSCAN, and TCRdist sequence similarity was added when clustering was performed within HLA-allele-positive subsets. Co-occurrence clustering excluded repertoires with fewer than 30,000 or more than 120,000 public chains, plus five with anomalous nucleotide sharing. The source is immuneACCESS, and TCRdb retained only in-frame sequences with V and J called. Part of the clones is not carried over; for the studies checked, unresolved V genes explain less than half of this, and the remainder is unexplained. Clone size and V and J calls were adopted from that table, with D and trimming inferred from the DNA. The sample table shows about 270,000 clones, and 86% are seen once. About 4% of the sample belongs to the ten largest clones.

Sequences LNHDA (CDR1) and SQIVND (CDR2) are obtained from the germline V gene (reference sequence). CDR3 length: 15 amino acids, cysteine to phenylalanine. Only the CDR3 region is kept as DNA, spanning 45 bases read in frame from base 1. The germline ends are 10 bases apart after V is trimmed by 3 bases and J by 2 bases. The cohort consisted of 600 to 700 healthy bone marrow donors. At the time of sampling, all cohort members were nominally healthy, though unrecorded immune exposures were likely present. The donor tested CMV seropositive and was one of the 289 seropositive cohort members. A peripheral blood sample was provided by each donor, and peripheral blood mononuclear cells were used for TCR beta sequencing. The Qiagen DNeasy Blood Extraction Kit was used to extract genomic DNA from the blood cell samples. Study-wide findings and limitations: A total of roughly 160 TCR beta chains were listed by the study as associated with cytomegalovirus. Because counts were too low, roughly 18 rarely observed V segments, including chromosome 9 orphons, were left out of the earlier analysis of some 640 of the donors. This cohort had only TCR beta chains sequenced, and the lack of alpha or paired-chain data limited which features could be detected. In a later analysis, HLA-associated TCR beta chains were found to be more clonally expanded and to have lower generation probabilities than equally common non-associated chains. In both the original and validation cohorts, the classifier was reported to diagnose cytomegalovirus status with high specificity and sensitivity. Linkage disequilibrium might explain the correlated functional status among segregating V segments, but an unknown experimental factor could not be excluded. According to a later analysis, parvovirus B19, influenza, CMV and Epstein-Barr virus appeared linked to several top co-occurrence clusters. Immune exposure information for the cohort was limited to CMV serostatus. The presence/absence analyses assumed that sequencing depth was roughly uniform across donors, and that assumption may not be true. An earlier analysis of around 600 of the donors showed that most TCR beta V segments appeared in productive rearrangements either about 87% or about 30% of the time, which broadly matched IMGT annotations. A later genetic analysis associated a missense DCLRE1C variant with V-gene and J-gene trimming of TCR beta chains, and an independent cohort replicated the association. At a false discovery rate of 0.05, a later analysis linked 16,951 TCR beta sequences to specific HLA alleles. Across donors, most TCR sequences were observed very rarely, whereas some public TCRs were present in many individuals. Some IMGT-functional V segments, including TRBV6-2 and TRBV6-3, could not be told apart with the 87-base-pair reads, so those segments were excluded. A cluster of highly shared sequence variants was judged likely to represent a technical artifact of the sequencing pipeline. A further reported finding was that TCR beta sequences accurately predicted the HLA-A and HLA-B alleles for most subjects in the first cohort. A later analysis found that TCR association rates varied across HLA loci, with DRB1 alleles showing the most associated TCRs and HLA-C alleles the fewest. Because some donors lacked HLA typing at each locus, the association tests relied only on the typed subset. A later genetic analysis reported fewer N-insertions in productive TCRs among donors in an Asian-associated ancestry cluster than the roughly 670-donor mean. In vitro tests confirmed that a few of the cytomegalovirus-associated TCR beta chains recognize cytomegalovirus antigens. A later analysis found that most CMV-associated TCR beta chains appeared HLA-restricted, with HLA associations seemingly driven largely by CMV exposure. When HLA alleles, especially DR and DQ, strongly co-occurred, TCR associations were difficult to assign to individual alleles. It was suggested by the authors that the approach could potentially be generalized to other disease states and immunological phenotypes.

The sample comprised PBMCs. The rearrangement combines TRBV19 with TRBJ1-4; confidence is insufficient to name the D gene. The sequence was obtained from a man aged 40-55 years in good health and CMV-seropositive. Here the CDR3 is given as CASSMARVTNEKLFF. The DNA is TGTGCCAGTAGTATGGCGAGGGTCACTAATGAAAAACTGTTTTTT.